These 13 T cell receptor beta chains came from one sample sequenced in a study of CD8 T cells in ankylosing spondylitis. Using its own MiXCR run on the 5' RACE reads, TCRdb lists one record per CDR3 protein. The sample lists more than 100,000 distinct CDR3 sequences, roughly 10% occurring once. The sample comprised blood, either unsorted or a sorted T cell fraction (not recorded which). The origin of the receptors is a female donor with ankylosing spondylitis or in good health (not recorded which).

This clonotype came up many times. This sequence joins TRBV20-1 and TRBJ2-3; possibly TRBD2 for D (5 bases). With 5 bases removed from V and 6 bases from J, the gap between germline ends came to 21 bases. CDR1 and CDR2 (germline): DFQATT, SNEGSKA (reference sequence). The CDR3 consists of 15 residues. CDR3 loop: CSAPRGFGSSDTQYF. The DNA of the CDR3 is TGCAGTGCTCCCCGGGGATTTGGGAGTTCGGATACGCAGTATTTT.

With respect to this clonotype: Lacking the conserved final phenylalanine or tryptophan, this CDR3 likely reflects a read error. The chain carries TRBV5-6 and TRBJ2-3; 9 nucleotides agree with TRBD2. Germline V gene sequence: CDR1 SGHDT, CDR2 YYEEEE. The CDR3 covers 15 residues. J was trimmed by 5 bases and V by 4 bases; bases with no gene match: 8. CDR3 amino acids: CASSRTSERVDTQYS. DNA of the CDR3: TGTGCCAGCAGCCGGACTAGCGAGAGGGTAGATACGCAGTATTCT.

This clonotype has ten or more counts. This chain joins TRBV5-1 and TRBJ2-5, with 7 bases aligning to TRBD1. CDR3 length: 15 residues. V dropped 4 bases and J dropped 5; count of bases not matched to a gene: 11. Germline lookup yields CDR1 SGHRS and CDR2 YFSETQ. This CDR3 is CASSRDPNRGETQYF. As DNA, the CDR3 is TGCGCCAGCAGCCGTGACCCTAACAGGGGTGAGACCCAGTACTTC.

J is TRBJ2-7 and V is TRBV6-2 or TRBV6-3; D possibly corresponds to TRBD2 (6 bases). Germline loops: CDR1 MNHEY, CDR2 SVGEGT. Trimming took 2 bases from V and 4 from J, leaving 18 bases between them. This CDR3 is 16 amino acids long. CDR3 in amino acids: CASSYEGGGRKYEQYF. DNA of the CDR3: TGTGCCAGCAGTTACGAGGGAGGAGGGAGAAAGTACGAGCAGTACTTC.

This clonotype showed up many times. The genes are TRBV27 and TRBJ2-1; 10 nucleotides agree with TRBD2. Germline-derived CDR1 and CDR2 are MNHEY and SMNVEV (reference sequence). The CDR3 contains 17 residues. J was trimmed by 2 bases and V by 3 bases; bases with no gene match: 7. Written as DNA, the CDR3 is TGTGCCAGCAGTTTCTCTTTAGCGGGGGGCGCCTACAATGAGCAGTTCTTC. Its translation: CASSFSLAGGAYNEQFF.

In this sample, this clonotype turned up many times. The chain recombines TRBV15 with TRBJ1-5, with TRBD1 matching 7 bases. Germline V lookup: CDR1 LNHNV, CDR2 YYDKDF (reference sequence). This CDR3 spans 15 amino acids. Trimming at V came to 5 bases and at J to 5 bases, leaving 9 bases not matched to a gene. CDR3 DNA sequence: TGTGCCACCAGCCCTGACAGGGCGGTTGATCAGCCCCAGCATTTT. It specifies CATSPDRAVDQPQHF.

This clonotype was seen ten or more times. The chain carries TRBV7-3 and TRBJ1-1, with D tentatively TRBD1 (6 bases). The germline CDR1 and CDR2 sequences are SGHTA and FQGTGA. Trimming shortened V by 0 bases and J by 4 bases, and 9 bases separated the two germline ends. CDR3 size: 14 residues. As DNA, the CDR3 is TGTGCCAGCAGCTTAACAGGGGGGGGCACTGAAGCTTTCTTT. Translated: CASSLTGGGTEAFF.

This clonotype was detected ten times or more. J is TRBJ2-2 and V is TRBV11-2; possibly TRBD1 for D (6 bases). V was trimmed by 5 bases and J by 4 bases, leaving 20 bases between them. The length of the CDR3 is 17 residues. Germline CDR1 reads SGHAT; CDR2 reads FQNNGV. The CDR3 DNA follows: TGTGCCAGCAGCGGCCCTTTAGGGGGAAGGCGCACCGGGGAGCTGTTTTTT. Protein: CASSGPLGGRRTGELFF.

This clonotype has at least ten counts. The J gene is TRBJ2-5, the V gene TRBV5-1, with TRBD2 matching over 10 bases. J was trimmed by 1 base and V by 0 bases; bases with no gene match: 3. This CDR3 region has 16 residues. The germline gives CDR1 SGHRS, CDR2 YFSETQ. CDR3 protein: CASSLGSGGVQETQYF. In DNA, the CDR3 is TGCGCCAGCAGCTTGGGAAGCGGGGGGGTCCAAGAGACCCAGTACTTC.

This clonotype has a count of ten or more. The V and J genes are TRBV29-1 and TRBJ2-3; the match to TRBD1 covers 7 bases. This CDR3 spans 13 amino acids. V lost 4 bases to trimming and J lost 2 bases; unmatched junction nucleotides: 3. CDR1 is SQVTM, CDR2 ANQGSEA, per germline. The CDR3 here is CSVGQGDTDTQYF. The CDR3 DNA reads as TGCAGCGTTGGACAGGGAGACACAGATACGCAGTATTTT.

This clonotype was seen ten or more times. The CDR3 region has the DNA TGTGCCAGCAGCCCTGACCTTGACAGGCGGCAGGAGCAGTACTTC. Translated, it gives CASSPDLDRRQEQYF. The genes are TRBV7-9 and TRBJ2-7, with D tentatively TRBD1 (6 bases). V lost 5 bases and J lost 7, with 21 bases in between. The CDR3 runs 15 residues. Germline V gives CDR1 SEHNR, CDR2 FQNEAQ (reference sequence).

This clonotype was detected many times. V is TRBV5-1 and J is TRBJ1-1, with D maybe TRBD1 (5 bases). There are 11 residues in the CDR3. CDR1 SGHRS and CDR2 YFSETQ come from the germline V gene. Trimming pared 0 bases from V and 8 bases from J, leaving 5 bases between. CDR3 bases: TGCGCCAGCAGCTTGGACAGGGAAGCTTTCTTT. Translation: CASSLDREAFF.

As regards this clonotype: A much larger clone lies one base from this, so it may be a read error. Since the CDR3 does not end with the conserved phenylalanine or tryptophan, this likely comes from a read error. The chain carries TRBV10-3 and TRBJ2-7; TRBD2 agrees at 8 bases. Germline CDR1 reads ENHRY; CDR2 reads SYGVKD. The CDR3 totals 16 residues. V lost 5 bases and J lost 0; bases outside the gene matches: 9. The CDR3 DNA is TGTGCCATCAGTTTCGGGAGGGGCCTAACCTCCTACGAGCAGTACATC. Protein sequence: CAISFGRGLTSYEQYI.